Given below is one T cell receptor (beta chain) in context. Germline V gives CDR1 MGHRA, CDR2 YSYEKL. The junction had 3 bases not matched to a gene; V was cut back by 0 bases and J by 2 bases. The length of the CDR3 is 16 residues. This sample was included in a study of cytomegalovirus exposure and HLA in healthy donors. Vbeta (60) and Jbeta (13) primers were used in the PCR. Here immunoSEQ multiplex PCR was the method, and the copy in TCRdb shows in-frame clones only, minus some. This table holds 100,000 to 150,000 clones, roughly 80% found once. This sequence was found in a man aged 30 to 39 in good health and CMV-seronegative. This rearrangement joins TRBV4-1 to TRBJ1-2; the match to TRBD1 covers 10 bases. The sample consisted of PBMCs. CDR3 nucleotide sequence: TGCGCCAGCAGCCAAGAGGGGGACAGGGGAAACTATGGCTACACCTTC. Protein product: CASSQEGDRGNYGYTF.